One and the same sample provided the 32 T cell receptor beta chains below, sequenced in a study of cytomegalovirus exposure and HLA in healthy donors. The primer mix had 60 Vbeta and 13 Jbeta primers. Libraries were prepared by immunoSEQ multiplex PCR; TCRdb keeps only in-frame clonotypes and omits some of them. The sample includes roughly 130,000 clones, about three quarters of them seen just once. The sample consisted of PBMCs. The receptors stem from a human donor in good health.

The gene calls are TRBV9 and TRBJ1-6, with 9 bases that match TRBD1. CDR1 is SGDLS, CDR2 YYNGEE, per germline. After removal of 3 bases from V and 8 bases from J, the junction contained 3 bases not matched to a gene. CDR3 size: 14 residues. The DNA of the CDR3 is TGTGCCAGCAGCGCGACAGGGGGTTATTCACCCCTCCACTTT. Translating it yields CASSATGGYSPLHF. The variable domain in full, with the rest retrieved from reference TRBV9 and TRBJ1-6, is DSGVTQTPKHLITATGQRVTLRCSPRSGDLSVYWYQQSLDQGLQFLIQYYNGEERAKGNILERFSAQQFPDLHSELNLSSLELGDSALYFCASSATGGYSPLHFGNGTRLTVT.

The gene calls are TRBV19 and TRBJ2-2, with 9 bases aligning to TRBD1. In germline, CDR1 is LNHDA, CDR2 SQIVND (reference sequence). CDR3 length: 15 amino acids. V shed 10 bases and J 8 bases; nucleotides not matched to a gene: 14. The CDR3 nucleotides are TGTGCCATTGAAAGCGGGACAGGGAGAGTAGGGGAGCTGTTTTTT. Its protein product is CAIESGTGRVGELFF.

V is TRBV5-4 and J is TRBJ2-7; D unclear. Per germline, CDR1 SGHNT and CDR2 YYREEE (reference sequence). Deletions cut 2 bases from V and 6 bases from J, with 18 bases between. This CDR3 is 15 amino acids long. The CDR3 bases are TGTGCCAGCAGCTTTGATCCCTCACGCGCACGCGAGCAGTACTTC. It is translated as CASSFDPSRAREQYF. Looking up the rest from reference TRBV5-4 and TRBJ2-7 gives the full variable domain: ETGVTQSPTHLIKTRGQQVTLRCSSQSGHNTVSWYQQALGQGPQFIFQYYREEENGRGNFPPRFSGLQFPNYSSELNVNALELDDSALYLCASSFDPSRAREQYFGPGTRLTVT.

The chain uses TRBV5-8 and TRBJ2-1; 9 nucleotides agree with TRBD2. The CDR3 is 15 residues long. V was pared by 4 bases and J by 8 bases, with 10 bases of the junction left unmatched. CDR1 is SGHTS, CDR2 YDEGEE, per germline. In nucleotides, the CDR3 is TGTGCCAGCAGCGGTGGCCTAGCGGGGAGGTATGAGCAGTTCTTC. Its translation: CASSGGLAGRYEQFF.

The chain is built from TRBV25-1 and TRBJ1-2; D is perhaps TRBD1 (6 bases). CDR3 size: 14 residues. The V end lost 5 bases, the J end lost 4 bases, and 14 bases lay between the germline ends. Germline V gives CDR1 MGHDK, CDR2 SYGVNS. This CDR3 reads CASSTRDTGYGYTF. In DNA, the CDR3 is TGTGCCAGCAGTACTCGGGACACCGGCTATGGCTACACCTTC.

The chain has TRBV9 and TRBJ1-4; unclear D gene. Trimming pared 0 bases from V and 3 bases from J, leaving 9 bases between. CDR3 length: 15 residues. Germline V lookup: CDR1 SGDLS, CDR2 YYNGEE. CDR3 sequence (DNA): TGTGCCAGCAGCGTAGCTGTCGGGGCTAATGAAAAACTGTTTTTT. This gives the protein CASSVAVGANEKLFF. The full variable domain, in which reference TRBV9 and TRBJ1-4 provide the parts outside the CDR3, is DSGVTQTPKHLITATGQRVTLRCSPRSGDLSVYWYQQSLDQGLQFLIQYYNGEERAKGNILERFSAQQFPDLHSELNLSSLELGDSALYFCASSVAVGANEKLFFGSGTQLSVL.

This chain uses TRBV10-3 with TRBJ1-5; 7 bases fit TRBD1. V dropped 2 bases and J dropped 7; count of bases not matched to a gene: 8. The CDR3 has 15 residues. CDR1 and CDR2 from the germline V gene are ENHRY and SYGVKD. The CDR3 coding sequence is TGTGCCATCAGTGAGATGACAGGGACGGACCAGCCCCAGCATTTT. This codes for CAISEMTGTDQPQHF.

The chain combines TRBV9 with TRBJ2-2; D unresolved. The germline gives CDR1 SGDLS, CDR2 YYNGEE. V was shortened by 3 bases and J by 6 bases, with 21 bases between the two germline ends. The CDR3 is 17 residues long. The CDR3 loop is CASSASNLGPGAGELFF. CDR3 coding DNA: TGTGCCAGCAGCGCCAGTAACCTAGGCCCCGGCGCCGGGGAGCTGTTTTTT. The whole variable domain, filled in from reference TRBV9 and TRBJ2-2, reads DSGVTQTPKHLITATGQRVTLRCSPRSGDLSVYWYQQSLDQGLQFLIQYYNGEERAKGNILERFSAQQFPDLHSELNLSSLELGDSALYFCASSASNLGPGAGELFFGEGSRLTVL.

The chain has TRBV5-5 and TRBJ1-5; no reliable D call. Germline CDR1 and CDR2: SGHKS and YYEKEE (reference sequence). V dropped 1 base and J dropped 6 bases, with 11 bases sitting between them. The CDR3 sequence is 14 residues long. The DNA of the CDR3 is TGTGCCAGCAGCTTGTTACTCCGGGGTCAGCCCCAGCATTTT. Amino acids: CASSLLLRGQPQHF.

The chain uses TRBV6-1 and TRBJ1-2; tentative D call: TRBD1 (5 bases). The germline gives CDR1 MNHNS, CDR2 SASEGT. V was shortened by 10 bases and J by 4 bases, with 19 bases between the two germline ends. The CDR3 length is 14 residues. The CDR3 here is CATTWGRASYGYTF. DNA for the CDR3: TGTGCCACCACCTGGGGGAGGGCTTCCTATGGCTACACCTTC.

The chain joins TRBV7-8 to TRBJ2-7; 8 bases align to TRBD1. The V gene end was trimmed by 5 bases and the J gene end by 2 bases; junction bases not matched to a gene: 5. The CDR3 loop spans 14 amino acids. In germline, CDR1 is SGHVS, CDR2 FQNEAQ. The CDR3, as DNA: TGTGCCAGCAGCCGACAGGGGATCCCCTACGAGCAGTACTTC. It specifies CASSRQGIPYEQYF.

V is TRBV11-2 and J is TRBJ2-3, with TRBD2 matching over 11 bases. Trimming at V came to 1 base and at J to 6 bases, leaving 15 bases not matched to a gene. The CDR3 is 19 amino acids. Looked up from germline, CDR1 is SGHAT and CDR2 is FQNNGV. CDR3 protein: CASSLAAGTSGPNVDTQYF. The CDR3 DNA sequence: TGTGCCAGCAGCTTAGCAGCCGGGACTAGCGGACCAAATGTGGATACGCAGTATTTT.

This clone was observed a handful of times. The chain carries TRBV4-1 and TRBJ2-7; D remains unclear. V lost 1 base to trimming and J lost 1 base, with 5 bases between them. Germline CDR1 and CDR2: MGHRA and YSYEKL. This CDR3 is built from 13 residues. CDR3 sequence (DNA): TGCGCCAGCAGCCAAGTAAATTCCTACGAGCAGTACTTC. It translates to CASSQVNSYEQYF.

The J gene is TRBJ2-7, the V gene TRBV27; TRBD2 agrees at 9 bases. With 5 bases clipped from V and 0 bases from J, the junction kept 8 bases outside the gene matches. The germline V gene encodes CDR1 MNHEY and CDR2 SMNVEV (reference sequence). This CDR3 region has 16 residues. The CDR3 spells CASSPQTSGSSYEQYF. The CDR3, as DNA: TGTGCCAGCAGTCCCCAGACTAGCGGAAGCTCCTACGAGCAGTACTTC.

The gene calls are TRBV6-1 and TRBJ1-2; tentatively, D is TRBD1 (5 bases). The CDR3 is made up of 15 amino acids. Germline V gene sequence: CDR1 MNHNS, CDR2 SASEGT. The V end lost 5 bases, the J end lost 1 base, and 14 bases lay between the germline ends. The CDR3 DNA sequence: TGTGCCAGCAGTAAGCGGGACGGTCGTAACTATGGCTACACCTTC. It yields the protein CASSKRDGRNYGYTF.

The sample holds a few counts of this clone. This rearrangement joins TRBV4-1 to TRBJ2-7, with TRBD1 matching over 9 bases. Germline-derived CDR1 and CDR2 are MGHRA and YSYEKL. This CDR3 is built from 17 residues. J was trimmed by 4 bases and V by 0 bases; bases with no gene match: 10. The CDR3 region has the DNA TGCGCCAGCAGCCAAGAATCCGTACAGGGGGCTTCTTACGAGCAGTACTTC. This codes for CASSQESVQGASYEQYF.

The chain couples TRBV6-1 to TRBJ1-2; TRBD1 might be the D (5 bases). Looked up from germline, CDR1 is MNHNS and CDR2 is SASEGT. The CDR3 is 13 residues long. Trimming took 10 bases from V and 3 from J, leaving 15 bases between them. CDR3 amino acids: CATHWGADYGYTF. CDR3 coding DNA: TGTGCCACCCACTGGGGCGCTGACTATGGCTACACCTTC.

The chain combines TRBV27 with TRBJ1-5; no reliable D call. Germline values: CDR1 MNHEY, CDR2 SMNVEV (reference sequence). V lost 9 bases and J 3 bases, leaving 15 bases between the germline ends. The CDR3 consists of 14 residues. For the CDR3, the DNA is TGTGCCAGTGGACTCTCCGGTTCCAATCAGCCCCAGCATTTT. This translates into CASGLSGSNQPQHF.

The chain is built from TRBV19 and TRBJ1-5; D possibly corresponds to TRBD1 (6 bases). Trimming cost V 4 bases and J 13 bases, with 20 bases left between them. Germline V lookup: CDR1 LNHDA, CDR2 SQIVND (reference sequence). The CDR3 runs to 14 residues. For the CDR3, the DNA is TGTGCCAGTAGTACCAAAACTACAGGGTCCACACAGCATTTT. This codes for CASSTKTTGSTQHF.

The V gene is TRBV9, the J gene TRBJ2-2, with D maybe TRBD2 (6 bases). CDR1 is SGDLS and CDR2 is YYNGEE in the germline V gene. Trimming stripped 0 bases from V and 2 bases from J, with 20 bases between. The CDR3 length is 19 residues. The CDR3 here is CASSVEGLWGTVNTGELFF. The CDR3 bases are TGTGCCAGCAGCGTAGAAGGGCTATGGGGGACTGTTAACACCGGGGAGCTGTTTTTT.

This clone was recorded a few times. The genes are TRBV6-5 and TRBJ2-6, with 7 positions matching TRBD1. V lost 7 bases and J lost 1; bases outside the gene matches: 4. Germline CDR1 reads MNHEY; CDR2 reads SVGAGI. This CDR3 is 15 amino acids long. DNA of the CDR3: TGTGCCAGCACCCCGACAGGGTCTGGGGCCAACGTCCTGACTTTC. This sequence encodes CASTPTGSGANVLTF.

This chain connects TRBV7-6 to TRBJ2-6; a weak D match, TRBD2 (6 bases). The germline CDR1 and CDR2 sequences are SGHVS and FNYEAQ. The V and J ends lost 2 bases and 2 bases respectively, with 16 bases between them. The CDR3 contains 18 residues. As DNA, the CDR3 is TGTGCCAGCAGCTTAATCTCCGGGGGATTACCTGGGGCCAACGTCCTGACTTTC. Its protein is CASSLISGGLPGANVLTF.

The chain has TRBV9 and TRBJ2-6, with D tentatively TRBD2 (5 bases). V lost 4 bases and J lost 2, with 19 bases in between. Germline V lookup: CDR1 SGDLS, CDR2 YYNGEE. This CDR3 has 18 residues. CDR3 region: CASSPRGLISPGANVLTF. CDR3 sequence (DNA): TGTGCCAGCAGCCCCCGGGGTCTAATATCGCCTGGGGCCAACGTCCTGACTTTC.

This clone came up a few times. The chain carries TRBV5-1 and TRBJ1-6; 10 bases align to TRBD1. The V segment lost 4 bases and the J segment 5 bases; nucleotides outside the gene matches: 9. The CDR3 loop spans 17 amino acids. The germline V gene has CDR1 SGHRS and CDR2 YFSETQ. In DNA, the CDR3 is TGCGCCAGCAGCAGGAGCCCCGGGACAGGGGATAATTCACCCCTCCACTTT. Protein product: CASSRSPGTGDNSPLHF.

This clone was recorded only once. The chain links TRBV5-4 to TRBJ2-2; D perhaps matches TRBD2 (5 bases). The V gene lost 0 bases and the J gene lost 0 bases, with 9 bases spanning the gap. This CDR3 is built from 16 residues. Germline V lookup: CDR1 SGHNT, CDR2 YYREEE (reference sequence). The CDR3 loop is CASSLVWEPNTGELFF. The CDR3, as DNA: TGTGCCAGCAGCTTGGTTTGGGAGCCGAACACCGGGGAGCTGTTTTTT.

The rearrangement links TRBV4-1 to TRBJ1-1, with TRBD1 matching over 11 bases. CDR3 length: 17 residues. The germline V gene has CDR1 MGHRA and CDR2 YSYEKL. Losses at the gene ends were 7 bases for V and 3 bases for J; bases not matched to a gene: 13. The CDR3 DNA is TGCGCCAGCAATGGCCCGTCGGGACAGGGGGTGGACACTGAAGCTTTCTTT. Translating gives CASNGPSGQGVDTEAFF.

The chain joins TRBV5-4 to TRBJ1-4; possible D gene TRBD1, 6 bases. The germline V and J ends were trimmed by 4 bases and 5 bases, with 15 bases remaining between them. Germline-derived CDR1 and CDR2 are SGHNT and YYREEE (reference sequence). This CDR3 spans 15 amino acids. The CDR3 here is CASSQARGRNEKLFF. In DNA, the CDR3 is TGTGCCAGCAGCCAGGCGCGGGGGCGGAATGAAAAACTGTTTTTT.

This chain links TRBV30 with TRBJ2-7; 12 bases align to TRBD2. CDR3 length equals 14 residues. Germline CDR1 GTSNPN, CDR2 SVGIG (reference sequence). Trimming took 4 bases from V and 2 from J; bases not matched to a gene: 3. CDR3 in amino acids: CAWITSGGTYEQYF. The CDR3, as DNA: TGTGCCTGGATTACTAGCGGGGGGACCTACGAGCAGTACTTC.

J is TRBJ2-1 and V is TRBV19, with 9 bases fitting TRBD1. Per germline, CDR1 LNHDA and CDR2 SQIVND (reference sequence). Unmatched junction bases numbered 7, after V lost 4 bases and J lost 9 bases. This CDR3 spans 14 amino acids. The CDR3: CASSTAQGAGEQFF. CDR3 DNA: TGTGCCAGTAGTACGGCACAGGGGGCAGGTGAGCAGTTCTTC.

The chain combines TRBV5-1 with TRBJ2-7, with 11 bases fitting TRBD2. The germline gives CDR1 SGHRS, CDR2 YFSETQ. The CDR3 length is 16 residues. The V and J ends lost 2 bases and 4 bases, in that order; junction bases with no gene match: 8. CDR3 nucleotides: TGCGCCAGCAGCTTTACGCCTAGCGGGGGGTTTTACGAGCAGTACTTC. Translation gives CASSFTPSGGFYEQYF.

The table lists this clone with many counts. J is TRBJ2-1 and V is TRBV7-9, with 9 nucleotides matching TRBD2. The V segment lost 8 bases and the J segment 3 bases; nucleotides outside the gene matches: 5. The CDR3 totals 14 residues. The germline V gene encodes CDR1 SEHNR and CDR2 FQNEAQ (reference sequence). CDR3 residues: CASGLAGSYNEQFF. CDR3 bases: TGTGCCAGCGGGCTAGCGGGGAGCTACAATGAGCAGTTCTTC.

The gene calls are TRBV6-1 and TRBJ1-5, with 7 bases fitting TRBD1. Germline lookup yields CDR1 MNHNS and CDR2 SASEGT. V dropped 2 bases and J dropped 2; count of bases not matched to a gene: 3. The length of the CDR3 is 15 residues. The DNA of the CDR3 is TGTGCCAGCAGTGAAATTGGACAGGGCAATCAGCCCCAGCATTTT. Translation: CASSEIGQGNQPQHF.